The present TCR beta chain was sequenced within a study of T cell responses to AZD1222 COVID-19 vaccine. Pooling covered second doses at about 4 or about 12 weeks. V shed 3 bases and J 1 base; nucleotides not matched to a gene: 14. CDR1 is SGHDN, CDR2 FVKESK, per germline. The CDR3 has 19 residues. Notes on this clone: Its target is not known.

Study-level findings and limits: Repertoires were obtained only post-peak T cell response. The number of AZD1222 recipients seropositive at baseline was only 6 or 7. Epitopes outside B.1.351 and B.1.1.7 mutated regions reportedly drew nearly half of spike TCRs.

Using immunoSEQ multiplex PCR, the repertoire was profiled, and TCRdb retains in-frame clones only, with some absent. The sample records 80,000 or so clones, under 95% being singletons. The input for sequencing was peripheral blood, taken 28 days after the second AZD1222 dose. The chain has TRBV14 and TRBJ2-3, with TRBD2 identical over 9 bases. The TCR was taken from an adult who received the AZD1222 COVID-19 vaccine. CDR3 sequence reads: CASSQILGGRAFGTDTQYF. The CDR3 nucleotides read TGTGCCAGCAGCCAGATTTTAGGCGGGAGGGCTTTCGGCACAGATACGCAGTATTTT.